The source of this T cell receptor beta chain is a study of regulatory T cells in long-lasting Graves disease. Germline lookup yields CDR1 MNHEY and CDR2 SVGAGI. The CDR3 consists of 17 residues. V was cut by 0 bases and J by 4 bases, with 18 bases left in between. At least ten counts were recorded for this clonotype. The antigen is not known. Regarding the study as a whole: Samples came from peripheral blood alone, without thyroid tissue.

Stated time point: persistent/refractory GD, antithyroid drugs over 5 years with positive TRAb. PBMC RNA was the source of the TCR library. Arm-PCR of CDR3 regions and iRepertoire HTBI primers were the basis on which TCR beta libraries were built. Each CDR3 protein is one row after TCRdb ran MiXCR on the multiplex PCR reads. Found here are over 250,000 distinct CDR3 sequences, roughly 21% of them singletons; the top ten hold about 61%. The source material was peripheral blood mononuclear cells (PBMCs), sampled when the disease was refractory, from a patient treated with antithyroid drugs. This receptor was obtained from a female donor with Graves disease. The chain uses TRBV6-5 and TRBJ1-2; possibly TRBD1 for D (6 bases). CDR3 DNA: TGTGCCAGCAGTTACTCGCCAATGACAGGTTGGGTCTATGGCTACACCTTC. Its protein product is CASSYSPMTGWVYGYTF.